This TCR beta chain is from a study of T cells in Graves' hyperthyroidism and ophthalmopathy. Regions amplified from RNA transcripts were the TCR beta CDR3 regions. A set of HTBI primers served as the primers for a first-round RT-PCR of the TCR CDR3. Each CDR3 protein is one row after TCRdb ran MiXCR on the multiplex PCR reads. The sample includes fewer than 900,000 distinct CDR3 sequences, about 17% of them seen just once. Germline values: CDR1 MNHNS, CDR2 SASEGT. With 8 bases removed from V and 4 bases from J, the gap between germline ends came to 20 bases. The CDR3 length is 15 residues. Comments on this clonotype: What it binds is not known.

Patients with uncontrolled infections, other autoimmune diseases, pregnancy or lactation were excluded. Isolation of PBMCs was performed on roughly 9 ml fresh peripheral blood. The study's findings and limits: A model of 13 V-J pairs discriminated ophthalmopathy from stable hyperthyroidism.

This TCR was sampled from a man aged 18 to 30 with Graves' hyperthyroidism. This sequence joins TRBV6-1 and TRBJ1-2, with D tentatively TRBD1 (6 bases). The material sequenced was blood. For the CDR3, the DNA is TGTGCCAGCTCCCTTACACCAGGGGCCCCCTATGGCTACACCTTC. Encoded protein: CASSLTPGAPYGYTF.